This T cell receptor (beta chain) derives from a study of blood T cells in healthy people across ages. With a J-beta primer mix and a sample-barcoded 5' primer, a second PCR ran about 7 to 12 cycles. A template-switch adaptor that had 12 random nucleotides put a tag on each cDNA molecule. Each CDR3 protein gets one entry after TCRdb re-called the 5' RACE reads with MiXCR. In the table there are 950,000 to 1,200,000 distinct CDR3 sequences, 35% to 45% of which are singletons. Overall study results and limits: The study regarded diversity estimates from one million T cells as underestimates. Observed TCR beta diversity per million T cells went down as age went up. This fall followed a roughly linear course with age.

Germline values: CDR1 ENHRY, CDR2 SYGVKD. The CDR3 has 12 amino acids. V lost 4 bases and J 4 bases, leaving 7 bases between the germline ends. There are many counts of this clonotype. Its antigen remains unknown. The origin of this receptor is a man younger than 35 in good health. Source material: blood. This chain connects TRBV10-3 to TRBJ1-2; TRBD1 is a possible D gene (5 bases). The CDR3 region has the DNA TGTGCCATCAGTGGGGACGTCTATGGCTACACCTTC. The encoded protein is CAISGDVYGYTF.